This TCR beta chain was recovered during a study of shared T cell receptors in the human thymus. The germline V gene has CDR1 SGHTA and CDR2 FQGTGA. The CDR3 is made up of 14 amino acids. Deletions cut 0 bases from V and 3 bases from J, with 9 bases between. Repertoires were generated with immunoSEQ multiplex PCR, while TCRdb's copy carries only in-frame clones and drops some. The sample contains more than 550,000 clones, approximately 85% of which appear only once. These data also featured in a second study, about human thymus T cells. That source notes: All donors were healthy Finnish infants who were undergoing corrective surgery to treat congenital heart defects. Obtained as resections during corrective heart surgery, the thymus tissue was then studied. Thymic repertoires of unrelated individuals were reported in related research to overlap highly.

The sequencing sample was made of thymocytes. The chain is built from TRBV7-3 and TRBJ2-7, with D possibly matching TRBD2 (5 bases). The TCR originated in a girl under three years old with a congenital heart defect. This CDR3 is CASSLTRVIYEQYF. The CDR3 DNA sequence: TGTGCCAGCAGCTTAACGAGGGTTATCTACGAGCAGTACTTC.